Included here is one TCR beta chain sequence, with context. This entry comes from a study of preoperative IRX-2 immunotherapy in early breast cancer. The table came from immunoSEQ multiplex PCR; TCRdb's copy has only in-frame clones and leaves some out. The data show roughly 24,000 clones, about 95% seen once. The treatment denotes: preoperative locoregional IRX-2 cytokine immunotherapy. This phase Ib study tested locoregional IRX-2 cytokine immunotherapy given before surgery. The TCR was taken from a human donor with breast cancer. This sample comprised tumor tissue, obtained after IRX-2 immunotherapy.

CDR3 amino acids: CASSLGFGTERNQPQHF. CDR3 bases: TGTGCCAGCAGCTTAGGGTTCGGGACCGAAAGAAATCAGCCCCAGCATTTT. The V gene is TRBV7-9, the J gene TRBJ1-5; perhaps TRBD1 as D (5 bases). Trimming shortened V by 1 base and J by 4 bases, and 17 bases separated the two germline ends. This CDR3 has 17 amino acids. The germline CDR1 and CDR2 sequences are SEHNR and FQNEAQ (reference sequence).